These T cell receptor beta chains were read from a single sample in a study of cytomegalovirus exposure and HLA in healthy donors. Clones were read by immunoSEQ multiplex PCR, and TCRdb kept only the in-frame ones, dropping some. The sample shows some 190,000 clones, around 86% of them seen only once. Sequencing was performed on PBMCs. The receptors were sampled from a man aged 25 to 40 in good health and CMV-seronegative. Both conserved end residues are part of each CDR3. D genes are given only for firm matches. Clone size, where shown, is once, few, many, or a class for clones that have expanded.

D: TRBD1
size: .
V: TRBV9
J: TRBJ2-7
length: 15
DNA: TGTGCCAGCAGCGTATTAGGGGACAGCACCTACGAGCAGTACTTC
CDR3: CASSVLGDSTYEQYF

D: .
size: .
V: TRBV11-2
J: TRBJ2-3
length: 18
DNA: TGTGCCAGCAGCCTAAGAACACGCTCGGGGGGCCTAACAGATACGCAGTATTTT
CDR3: CASSLRTRSGGLTDTQYF

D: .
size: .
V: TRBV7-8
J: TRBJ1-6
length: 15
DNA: TGTGCCAGCAGCATGGACAAACCCTATAATTCACCCCTCCACTTT
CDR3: CASSMDKPYNSPLHF

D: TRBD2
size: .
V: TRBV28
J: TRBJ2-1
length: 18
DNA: TGTGCCAGCAGAACCGTAAGGGCGGGAGGAGGCCCCTACAATGAGCAGTTCTTC
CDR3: CASRTVRAGGGPYNEQFF

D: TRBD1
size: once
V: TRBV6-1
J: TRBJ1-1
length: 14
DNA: TGTGCCAGCAGTGACACAGGGGTGGGGACTGAAGCTTTCTTT
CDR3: CASSDTGVGTEAFF

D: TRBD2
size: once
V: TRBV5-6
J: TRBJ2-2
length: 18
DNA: TGTGCCAGCAGCTTGGATCTAGCGGGGGGGCGTGAAACCGGGGAGCTGTTTTTT
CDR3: CASSLDLAGGRETGELFF

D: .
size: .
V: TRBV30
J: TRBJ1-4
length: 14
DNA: TGTGCCTGGGGAGGTACTGCAACTAATGAAAAACTGTTTTTT
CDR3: CAWGGTATNEKLFF

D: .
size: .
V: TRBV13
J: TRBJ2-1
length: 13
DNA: TGTGCCAGCAGCCTGGGGCCCCCCAATGAGCAGTTCTTC
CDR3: CASSLGPPNEQFF

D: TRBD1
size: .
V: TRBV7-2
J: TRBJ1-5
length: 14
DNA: TGTGCCAGCAGCTTGGGACAGGGGGATCAGCCCCAGCATTTT
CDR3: CASSLGQGDQPQHF

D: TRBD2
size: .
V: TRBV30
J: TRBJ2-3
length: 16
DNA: TGTGCCTGGAGTGATCGACTAGCGGTATCAACAGATACGCAGTATTTT
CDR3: CAWSDRLAVSTDTQYF

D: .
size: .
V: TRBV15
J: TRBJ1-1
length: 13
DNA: TGTGCCACCAGCAGACGAGGGGGCACTGAAGCTTTCTTT
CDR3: CATSRRGGTEAFF

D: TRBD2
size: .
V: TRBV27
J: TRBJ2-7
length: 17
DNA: TGTGCCAGCAGTTTCCGGCCTTCTAGCGGGGGAAACTACGAGCAGTACTTC
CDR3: CASSFRPSSGGNYEQYF

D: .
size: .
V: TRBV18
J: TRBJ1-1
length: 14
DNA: TGTGCCAGCTCACCCCTGGACAGCAACACTGAAGCTTTCTTT
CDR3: CASSPLDSNTEAFF

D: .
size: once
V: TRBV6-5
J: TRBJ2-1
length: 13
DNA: TGTGCCAGCAGTTACGACAGAGTCAATGAGCAGTTCTTC
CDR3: CASSYDRVNEQFF

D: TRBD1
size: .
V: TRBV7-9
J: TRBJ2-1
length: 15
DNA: TGTGCCAGCAGGTCCGAGGGACAGAGGTACAATGAGCAGTTCTTC
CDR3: CASRSEGQRYNEQFF

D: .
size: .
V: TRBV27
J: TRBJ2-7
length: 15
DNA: TGTGCCAGCAGTTCCCTAAAAGGGGTTACCTACGAGCAGTACTTC
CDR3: CASSSLKGVTYEQYF

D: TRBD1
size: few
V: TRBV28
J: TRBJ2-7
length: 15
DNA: TGTGCCAGCAGTGATCCGGGACAGGGCTCCTACGAGCAGTACTTC
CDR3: CASSDPGQGSYEQYF

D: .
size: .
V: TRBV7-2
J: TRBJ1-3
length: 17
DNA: TGTGCCAGCAGCAGCATTGCGGGGCAACCCTCTGGAAACACCATATATTTT
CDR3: CASSSIAGQPSGNTIYF

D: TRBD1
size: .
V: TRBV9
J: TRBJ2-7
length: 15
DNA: TGTGCCAGCAGCCCTTCCGGGACAGCGGACTACGAGCAGTACTTC
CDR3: CASSPSGTADYEQYF

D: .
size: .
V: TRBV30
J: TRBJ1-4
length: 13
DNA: TGTGCCTGGAGTGGCGGGGTTAATGAAAAACTGTTTTTT
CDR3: CAWSGGVNEKLFF

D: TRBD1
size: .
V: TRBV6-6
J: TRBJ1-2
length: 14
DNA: TGTGCCAGCAGTTGGGGGACAGGGAACTATGGCTACACCTTC
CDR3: CASSWGTGNYGYTF

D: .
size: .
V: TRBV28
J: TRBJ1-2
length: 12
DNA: TGTGCCAGCAGCCTACAGGGTCGAGGCTACACCTTC
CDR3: CASSLQGRGYTF

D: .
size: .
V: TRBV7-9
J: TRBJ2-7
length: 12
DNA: TGTGCCAGCAGCCTTCAGACTTACGAGCAGTACTTC
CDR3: CASSLQTYEQYF

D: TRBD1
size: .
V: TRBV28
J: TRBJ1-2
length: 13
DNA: TGTGCCAGCAGTCCGACAGGGAACTATGGCTACACCTTC
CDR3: CASSPTGNYGYTF

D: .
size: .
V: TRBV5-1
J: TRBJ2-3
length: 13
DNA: TGCGCCAGCCGTCCTGGAGGGGTTGATACGCAGTATTTT
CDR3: CASRPGGVDTQYF

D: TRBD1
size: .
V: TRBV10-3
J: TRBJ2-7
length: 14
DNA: TGTGCCATCAGTGAGGGGACAGACCCCTCTGAGCAGTACTTC
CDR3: CAISEGTDPSEQYF

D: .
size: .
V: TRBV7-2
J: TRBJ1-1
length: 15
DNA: TGTGCCAGCAGCTTATGGACAGAGGACAACACTGAAGCTTTCTTT
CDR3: CASSLWTEDNTEAFF

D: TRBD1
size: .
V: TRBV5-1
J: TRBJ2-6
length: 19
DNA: TGCGCCAGCAGCAGGGGGGGGACAGGGGGGTCCTCTGGGGCCAACGTCCTGACTTTC
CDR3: CASSRGGTGGSSGANVLTF

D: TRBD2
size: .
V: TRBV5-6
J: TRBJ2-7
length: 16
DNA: TGTGCCAGCAGCTCAAAAGGGACTAGCATTTTCTACGAGCAGTACTTC
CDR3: CASSSKGTSIFYEQYF